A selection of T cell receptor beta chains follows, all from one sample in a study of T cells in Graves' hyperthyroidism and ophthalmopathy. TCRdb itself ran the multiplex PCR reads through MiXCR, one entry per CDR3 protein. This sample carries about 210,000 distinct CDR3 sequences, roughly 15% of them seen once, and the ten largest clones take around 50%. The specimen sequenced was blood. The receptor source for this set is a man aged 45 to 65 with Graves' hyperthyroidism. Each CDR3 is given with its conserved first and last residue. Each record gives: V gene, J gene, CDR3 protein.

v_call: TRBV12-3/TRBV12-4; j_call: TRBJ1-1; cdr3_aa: CASSLQGMTTEAFF
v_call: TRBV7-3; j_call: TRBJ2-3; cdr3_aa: CASSPRTPDTQYF
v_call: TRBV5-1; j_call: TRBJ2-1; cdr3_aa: CASTGGLTYNEQFF
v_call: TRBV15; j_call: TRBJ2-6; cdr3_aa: CATSRDEGALSGANVLTF
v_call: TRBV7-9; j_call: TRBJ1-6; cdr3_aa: CASSTGLTNSPLHF
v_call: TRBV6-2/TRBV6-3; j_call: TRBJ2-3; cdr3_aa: CASGLGGSGRENTQYF
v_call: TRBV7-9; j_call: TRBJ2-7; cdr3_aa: CAAGGTFSYEQYF
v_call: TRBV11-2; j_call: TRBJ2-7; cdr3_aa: CASSSGTSRPYEQYF
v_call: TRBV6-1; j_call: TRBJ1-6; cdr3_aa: CASSTQGTSNSPLHF
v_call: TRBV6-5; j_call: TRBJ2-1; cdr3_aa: CASSYHRLGGNEQFF
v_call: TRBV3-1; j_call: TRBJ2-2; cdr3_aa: CASARAGELFF
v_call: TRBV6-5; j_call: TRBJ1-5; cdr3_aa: CASSYSLWGGNQPQHF
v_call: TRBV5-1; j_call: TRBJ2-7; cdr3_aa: CASSLGGGGAAREQYF
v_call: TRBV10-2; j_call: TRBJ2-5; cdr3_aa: CASSETSGRARETQYF
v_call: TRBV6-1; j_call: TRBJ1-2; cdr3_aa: CASSPRGSYGYTF
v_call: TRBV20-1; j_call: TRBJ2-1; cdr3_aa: CSARDHRTSGRGLHEQFF
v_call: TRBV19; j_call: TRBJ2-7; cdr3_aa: CASRDTYEQYF
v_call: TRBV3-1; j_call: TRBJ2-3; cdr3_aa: CASSQRGRPDTQYF
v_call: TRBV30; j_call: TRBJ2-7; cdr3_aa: CAWSHGGGLNEQYF
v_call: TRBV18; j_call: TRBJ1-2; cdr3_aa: CASSPDRDFGYTF
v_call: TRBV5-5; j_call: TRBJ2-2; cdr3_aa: CASSLGPLGTGELFF
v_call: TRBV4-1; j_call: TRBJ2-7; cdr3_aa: CASSQDKAVSDEQYF
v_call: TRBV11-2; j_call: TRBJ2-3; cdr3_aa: CASSSPGAGDTQYF
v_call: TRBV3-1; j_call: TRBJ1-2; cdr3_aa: CASSQGRTVYGYTF
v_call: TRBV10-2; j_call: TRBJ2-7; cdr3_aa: CASSESLTSGSYKQYF
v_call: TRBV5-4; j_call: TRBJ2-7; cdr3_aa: CASSPGGRGSYEQYF
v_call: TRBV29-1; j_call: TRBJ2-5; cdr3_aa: CSVETGFETQYF
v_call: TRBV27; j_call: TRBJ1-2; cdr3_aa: CASSLVGGGDYGYTF
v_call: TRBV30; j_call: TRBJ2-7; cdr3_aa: CAWSVRYTSGISYEQYF
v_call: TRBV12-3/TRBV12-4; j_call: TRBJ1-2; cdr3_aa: CASSFRGGLNTRQGGYTF
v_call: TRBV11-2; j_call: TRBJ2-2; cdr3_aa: CASSPRDRNTGELFF
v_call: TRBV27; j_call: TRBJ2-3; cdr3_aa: CASSPGGGKSDTQYF
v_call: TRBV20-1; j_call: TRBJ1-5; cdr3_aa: CSARAPWGVRRQPQHF
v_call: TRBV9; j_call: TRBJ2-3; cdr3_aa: CASSVGQAPGAGGRTDTQYF
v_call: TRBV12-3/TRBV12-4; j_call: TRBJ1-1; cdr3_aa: CASSRTGANTEAFF
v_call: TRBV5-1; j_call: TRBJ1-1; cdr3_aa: CASSNRDTGMTEAFF
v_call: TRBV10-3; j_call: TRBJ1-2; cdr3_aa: CAISDMDRDNYGYTF
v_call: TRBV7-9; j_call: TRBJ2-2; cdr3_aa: CASSLQLAWRGGGTGELFF
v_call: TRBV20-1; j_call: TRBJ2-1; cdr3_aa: CSARGGRGYNEQFF
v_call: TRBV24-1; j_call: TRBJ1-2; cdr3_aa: CATHSGGKAGLQYGYTF
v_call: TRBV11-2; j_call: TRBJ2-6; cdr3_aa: CASSRLRDSGANVLTF
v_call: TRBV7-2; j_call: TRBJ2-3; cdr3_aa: CASSLGLAGQTQYF
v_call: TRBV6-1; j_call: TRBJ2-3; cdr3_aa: CASSEQPSSTDTQYF
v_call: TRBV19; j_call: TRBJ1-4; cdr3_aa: CASSLGQGTSSEKLFF
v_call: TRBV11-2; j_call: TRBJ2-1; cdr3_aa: CASSSRLVRYNEQFF
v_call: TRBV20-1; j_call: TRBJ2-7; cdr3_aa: CSGSVAGVREQYF
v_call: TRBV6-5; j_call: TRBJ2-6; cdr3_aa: CASSYSPGAGANVLTF
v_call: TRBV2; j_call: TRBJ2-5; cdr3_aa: CASSPEIGTQYF
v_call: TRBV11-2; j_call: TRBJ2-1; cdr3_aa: CASSGRLVLNEQFF
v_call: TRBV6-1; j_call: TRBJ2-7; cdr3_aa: CASSFARDRGYEQYF
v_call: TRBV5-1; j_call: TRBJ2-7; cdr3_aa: CASSWEPGTLREQYF
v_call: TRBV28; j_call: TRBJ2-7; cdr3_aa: CASRSSGVRYEQYF
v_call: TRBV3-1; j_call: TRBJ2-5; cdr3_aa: CASSRSGGGAETQYF
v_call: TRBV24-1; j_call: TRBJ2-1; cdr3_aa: CATSPGRSSYNEQFF
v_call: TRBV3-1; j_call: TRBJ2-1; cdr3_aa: CASSRLRLDEQFF
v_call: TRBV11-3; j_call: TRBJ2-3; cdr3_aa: CASSLRTGTADTQYF
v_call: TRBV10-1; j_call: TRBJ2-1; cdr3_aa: CASSVGTLYNEQFF
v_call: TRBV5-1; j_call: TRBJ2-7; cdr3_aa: CASSPGQGNPYEQYF
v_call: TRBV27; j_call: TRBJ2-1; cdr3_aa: CASSFGGGSPNEQFF